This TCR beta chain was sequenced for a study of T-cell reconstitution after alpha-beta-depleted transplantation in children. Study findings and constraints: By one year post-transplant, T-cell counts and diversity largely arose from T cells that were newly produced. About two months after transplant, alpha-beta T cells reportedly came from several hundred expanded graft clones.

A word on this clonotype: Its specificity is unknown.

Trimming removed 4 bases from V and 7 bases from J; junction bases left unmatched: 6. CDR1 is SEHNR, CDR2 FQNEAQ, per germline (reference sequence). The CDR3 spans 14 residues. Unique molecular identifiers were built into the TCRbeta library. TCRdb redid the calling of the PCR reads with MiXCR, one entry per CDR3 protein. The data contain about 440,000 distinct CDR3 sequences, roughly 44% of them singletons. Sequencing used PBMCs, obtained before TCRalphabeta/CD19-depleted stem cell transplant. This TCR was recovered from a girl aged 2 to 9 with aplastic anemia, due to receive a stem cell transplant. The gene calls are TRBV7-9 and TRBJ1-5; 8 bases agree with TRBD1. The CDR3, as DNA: TGTGCCAGCAGCTCCTCGACAGGGGAGCAGCCCCAGCATTTT. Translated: CASSSSTGEQPQHF. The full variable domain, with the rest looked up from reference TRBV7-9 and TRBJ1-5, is DTGVSQNPRHKITKRGQNVTFRCDPISEHNRLYWYRQTLGQGPEFLTYFQNEAQLEKSRLLSDRFSAERPKGSFSTLEIQRTEQGDSAMYLCASSSSTGEQPQHFGDGTRLSIL.